These 6 T cell receptor beta chains were all obtained from the same sample, sequenced in a study. TCRdb reanalysed the RT-PCR reads using MiXCR and keeps one entry per CDR3 protein. The table records 550,000 to 750,000 distinct CDR3 sequences, 13% to 15% of them present only once. Material: memory CD4+ T cells from blood. The receptors come from a female donor in good health, serving as a healthy control.

This clonotype has more than one count but fewer than ten. The chain recombines TRBV7-9 with TRBJ2-7; D perhaps matches TRBD1 (6 bases). There are 14 residues in the CDR3. V lost 5 bases and J lost 0, with 11 bases in between. Germline V gives CDR1 SEHNR, CDR2 FQNEAQ (reference sequence). CDR3 DNA sequence: TGTGCCAGCAGCGGGGGACACCCCTCCTACGAGCAGTACTTC. Protein: CASSGGHPSYEQYF.

This clonotype was detected only a few times. The chain recombines TRBV30 with TRBJ2-2; weak D call: TRBD2 (5 bases). CDR3 size: 19 residues. Germline CDR1 and CDR2: GTSNPN and SVGIG (reference sequence). V was shortened by 0 bases and J by 4 bases, with 24 bases between the two germline ends. For the CDR3, the DNA is TGTGCCTGGAGTGTTTCACACCCACTCTACCTAGCCTTCACCGGGGAGCTGTTTTTT. It yields the protein CAWSVSHPLYLAFTGELFF.

This clonotype was detected a few times. The rearrangement uses TRBV2 and TRBJ1-6; 7 nucleotides line up with TRBD1. The CDR3 totals 15 residues. V trimming: 7 bases; J trimming: 7 bases; junction bases outside the gene matches: 10. Germline CDR1 is SNHLY and CDR2 is FYNNEI. CDR3 in amino acids: CASIIDRASNSPLHF. The CDR3 DNA reads TGTGCCAGCATTATCGACAGGGCCTCCAATTCACCCCTCCACTTT.

This clonotype was detected a few times. The gene calls are TRBV3-1 and TRBJ1-2; tentatively, D is TRBD1 (6 bases). The germline gives CDR1 LGHDT, CDR2 YNNKEL (reference sequence). Trimming removed 5 bases from V and 6 bases from J, with 13 bases in between. The CDR3 extends over 13 amino acids. The CDR3 here is CASSGQRADGYTF. CDR3 in DNA: TGTGCCAGCAGCGGACAGAGAGCTGATGGCTACACCTTC.

The gene calls are TRBV7-2 and TRBJ2-5, with 8 positions matching TRBD1. The CDR3 length is 14 residues. CDR1 is SGHTA, CDR2 FQGNSA, per germline. V dropped 1 base and J dropped 4; count of bases not matched to a gene: 2. The CDR3 loop is CASSLDRGAETQYF. CDR3 nucleotide sequence: TGTGCCAGCAGCTTAGACAGGGGGGCAGAGACCCAGTACTTC.

The CDR3 here is CASSYSFAAHNSPLHF. The CDR3 DNA sequence: TGTGCCAGCAGTTACTCGTTCGCAGCGCATAATTCACCCCTCCACTTT. The chain employs TRBV6-5 and TRBJ1-6, with D unresolved. Deletions cut 0 bases from V and 5 bases from J, with 11 bases between. The V gene's germline CDR1 is MNHEY and CDR2 SVGAGI. CDR3 length: 16 amino acids.